Sequencing of this TCR beta chain was carried out in a study of cytomegalovirus exposure and HLA in healthy donors. General study findings and limits: One later analysis reportedly identified an Asian-associated ancestry cluster that showed fewer N-insertions than the roughly 640-donor mean. Follow-up analysis later connected one missense variant in DCLRE1C with trimming of TCR beta V- and J-genes.

With regard to this clone: Antigen specificity is unknown.

This CDR3 is built from 15 residues. Trimming cost V 6 bases and J 5 bases; bases outside gene matches: 8. Germline V gene data show CDR1 as MNHEY and CDR2 as SVGAGI. Use of 60 Vbeta and 13 Jbeta primers characterized the PCR. Methods used by the authors: There were tens of millions of unique TCR beta chains by a later count, and about 12 million of them were shared. This table comes from immunoSEQ multiplex PCR, and its TCRdb copy is limited to in-frame clones, with some not included. V, J and clone size reflect that table, while D and trimming were determined from the DNA. Its table lists under 200,000 clones.

This clonotype originated in a man younger than 40 in good health and CMV-seronegative. Sequencing was carried out using PBMCs. The chain is built from TRBV6-5 and TRBJ2-2; TRBD2 aligns across 8 bases. As DNA, the CDR3 is TGTGCCAGCAGCAAAGGGACTAGAGGGACCGGGGAGCTGTTTTTT. It translates to CASSKGTRGTGELFF.